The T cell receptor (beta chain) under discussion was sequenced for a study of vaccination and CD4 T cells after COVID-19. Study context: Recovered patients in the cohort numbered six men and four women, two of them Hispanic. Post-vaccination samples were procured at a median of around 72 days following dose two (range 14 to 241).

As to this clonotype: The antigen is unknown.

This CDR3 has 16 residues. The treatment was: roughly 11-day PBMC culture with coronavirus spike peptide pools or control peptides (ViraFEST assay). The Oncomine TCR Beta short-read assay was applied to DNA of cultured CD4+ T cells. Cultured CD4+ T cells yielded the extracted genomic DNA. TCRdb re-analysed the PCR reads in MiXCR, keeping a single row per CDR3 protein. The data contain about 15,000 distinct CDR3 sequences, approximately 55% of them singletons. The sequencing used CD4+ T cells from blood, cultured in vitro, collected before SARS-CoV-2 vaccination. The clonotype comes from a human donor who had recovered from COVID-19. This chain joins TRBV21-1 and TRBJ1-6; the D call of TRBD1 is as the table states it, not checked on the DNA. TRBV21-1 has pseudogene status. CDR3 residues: CASSRDRLGGNSPLHF. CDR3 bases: TGTGCCAGCAGCCGGGACAGGCTAGGAGGGAATTCACCCCTCCACTTT.